Listed here are 25 T cell receptor beta chains from one sample, sequenced in a study of cytomegalovirus exposure and HLA in healthy donors. The study ran its PCR with 60 Vbeta and 13 Jbeta primers. Profiled with immunoSEQ multiplex PCR; TCRdb holds only in-frame clones, not every one. The table has 100,000 to 150,000 clones, about 85% seen once. The sequenced sample consisted of PBMCs. The receptor set was obtained from a man younger than 30 in good health and CMV-seropositive.

The J gene is TRBJ2-5, the V gene TRBV1; TRBD2, the D gene given by the table, was not confirmed from the DNA. TRBV1 is tagged as a pseudogene. The CDR3 length is 18 residues. As DNA, the CDR3 is TGCACCAGCAGCCCCGCCTCTCGACTAGCGGGAGATGGAGAGACCCAGTACTTC. It yields the protein CTSSPASRLAGDGETQYF.

The chain links TRBV19 to TRBJ1-6, with 8 bases matching TRBD1. Germline trimming cut 8 bases from V and 10 bases from J; bases unmatched to any gene: 7. Per germline, CDR1 LNHDA and CDR2 SQIVND (reference sequence). This CDR3 region has 13 residues. The CDR3 loop is CASHRDRNSPLHF. In DNA form, the CDR3 reads TGTGCCAGTCACCGGGACAGGAACTCACCCCTCCACTTT.

This clone was detected only a few times. The V and J genes are TRBV29-1 and TRBJ2-6, with 7 bases lining up with TRBD1. The CDR3 is 16 residues long. V dropped 4 bases and J dropped 0; count of bases not matched to a gene: 6. Germline V CDR1 and CDR2: SQVTM, ANQGSEA. The chain's CDR3 is CSVGWDSLSGANVLTF. DNA of the CDR3: TGCAGCGTTGGATGGGACAGCCTCTCTGGGGCCAACGTCCTGACTTTC.

The chain has TRBV30 and TRBJ2-7, with 7 bases identical to TRBD1. The CDR3 has 11 amino acids. V was clipped by 5 bases and J by 5 bases; unmatched bases: 3. From germline, CDR1 is GTSNPN and CDR2 SVGIG (reference sequence). DNA for the CDR3: TGTGCCTGGGTTGACAGGGACGAGCAGTACTTC. Translation gives CAWVDRDEQYF. Together with reference TRBV30 and TRBJ2-7, the CDR3 gives the full variable domain: SQTIHQWPATLVQPVGSPLSLECTVEGTSNPNLYWYRQAAGRGLQLLFYSVGIGQISSEVPQNLSASRPQDRQFILSSKKLLLSDSGFYLCAWVDRDEQYFGPGTRLTVT.

The chain is built from TRBV5-4 and TRBJ2-2; 7 bases agree with TRBD1. CDR3 size: 18 residues. The J segment lost 8 bases and the V segment lost 4 bases, leaving 20 bases of the junction unmatched. Per the germline V gene, CDR1 is SGHNT and CDR2 is YYREEE (reference sequence). The CDR3 reads CASSADKKGAGLFGELFF. CDR3 in DNA: TGTGCCAGCAGCGCGGACAAAAAGGGGGCCGGCCTATTTGGGGAGCTGTTTTTT.

V gene TRBV6-5 combines with J gene TRBJ2-3, with 9 bases lining up with TRBD2. Germline V gives CDR1 MNHEY, CDR2 SVGAGI. After removal of 4 bases from V and 2 bases from J, the junction contained 7 bases not matched to a gene. CDR3 length: 16 amino acids. The CDR3 DNA sequence: TGTGCCAGCAGTTCCAAGACTAGCGGACTCACAGATACGCAGTATTTT. Protein: CASSSKTSGLTDTQYF.

V and J are TRBV9 and TRBJ2-1; 9 nucleotides match TRBD1. V shed 6 bases and J 7 bases; nucleotides not matched to a gene: 5. Germline loops: CDR1 SGDLS, CDR2 YYNGEE. The CDR3 spans 13 residues. Here the CDR3 DNA reads TGTGCCAGCATGGGACAGGGTCGAAATGAGCAGTTCTTC. Translation: CASMGQGRNEQFF. Combining the CDR3 with reference TRBV9 and TRBJ2-1 gives the whole variable domain DSGVTQTPKHLITATGQRVTLRCSPRSGDLSVYWYQQSLDQGLQFLIQYYNGEERAKGNILERFSAQQFPDLHSELNLSSLELGDSALYFCASMGQGRNEQFFGPGTRLTVL.

The V gene is TRBV5-1, the J gene TRBJ2-1; maybe TRBD2 (5 bases). CDR3 length: 17 amino acids. The germline V and J ends were trimmed by 0 bases and 5 bases, with 18 bases remaining between them. Per germline, CDR1 SGHRS and CDR2 YFSETQ. This CDR3 reads CASSLAPFAGNHNEQFF. CDR3 bases: TGCGCCAGCAGCTTGGCCCCCTTCGCGGGTAACCACAATGAGCAGTTCTTC.

The chain is built from TRBV7-9 and TRBJ2-1; 11 nucleotides line up with TRBD2. The CDR3 consists of 16 residues. The germline CDR1 and CDR2 sequences are SEHNR and FQNEAQ (reference sequence). With V trimmed by 3 bases and J by 3 bases, 4 bases remained unmatched. CDR3 amino acids: CASSFNLAGGYNEQFF. The CDR3 DNA follows: TGTGCCAGCAGCTTTAACCTAGCGGGGGGCTACAATGAGCAGTTCTTC. The complete variable domain, with remaining parts taken from reference TRBV7-9 and TRBJ2-1, reads DTGVSQNPRHKITKRGQNVTFRCDPISEHNRLYWYRQTLGQGPEFLTYFQNEAQLEKSRLLSDRFSAERPKGSFSTLEIQRTEQGDSAMYLCASSFNLAGGYNEQFFGPGTRLTVL.

The CDR3 reads CASSLPRRQETQYF. The CDR3 DNA reads TGTGCCAGCAGCTTACCGAGGCGGCAAGAGACCCAGTACTTC. The rearrangement uses TRBV11-2 and TRBJ2-5; D is unresolved. This CDR3 region has 14 residues. Germline-derived CDR1 and CDR2 are SGHAT and FQNNGV. Trimming cost V 2 bases and J 2 bases, with 9 bases left between them.

CDR3 in DNA: TGTGCCTGGAGACACAGGGCTGCCGGGGAGCTGTTTTTT. It codes for CAWRHRAAGELFF. The chain carries TRBV30 and TRBJ2-2; possibly TRBD1 for D (6 bases). Germline CDR1 GTSNPN, CDR2 SVGIG (reference sequence). The CDR3 loop spans 13 amino acids. The germline V and J ends were trimmed by 3 bases and 6 bases, with 11 bases remaining between them.

The gene calls are TRBV6-1 and TRBJ2-7; tentative D call: TRBD1 (6 bases). CDR1 and CDR2 from the germline V gene are MNHNS and SASEGT. V lost 3 bases to trimming and J lost 1 base, with 10 bases between them. CDR3 length equals 14 residues. The CDR3 loop reads CASSERTESYEQYF. DNA of the CDR3: TGTGCCAGCAGTGAGCGGACAGAGTCCTACGAGCAGTACTTC.

The gene calls are TRBV11-2 and TRBJ1-6; D might be TRBD1 (5 bases). The germline V gene encodes CDR1 SGHAT and CDR2 FQNNGV. V dropped 4 bases and J dropped 3 bases, with 16 bases sitting between them. The CDR3 is 17 residues long. CDR3 loop: CASSSRGADFYNSPLHF. CDR3 nucleotide sequence: TGTGCCAGCAGCTCTCGTGGGGCAGACTTCTATAATTCACCCCTCCACTTT. Supplemented by reference TRBV11-2 and TRBJ1-6, the full variable domain reads EAGVAQSPRYKIIEKRQSVAFWCNPISGHATLYWYQQILGQGPKLLIQFQNNGVVDDSQLPKDRFSAERLKGVDSTLKIQPAKLEDSAVYLCASSSRGADFYNSPLHFGNGTRLTVT.

This clone came up once. The chain uses TRBV21-1 and TRBJ2-3; the DNA was not used to check the table's D call, TRBD2. TRBV21-1 is a pseudogene segment. The CDR3 covers 19 residues. For the CDR3, the DNA is TGTGCCAGCAGCAAAGGTCAGATTCGAGGGTTAGATACCACAGATACGCAGTATTTT. It specifies CASSKGQIRGLDTTDTQYF.

The chain uses TRBV2 and TRBJ1-4; unclear D gene. The CDR3 consists of 16 residues. With 7 bases removed from V and 1 base from J, the gap between germline ends came to 16 bases. CDR1 is SNHLY and CDR2 is FYNNEI in the germline V gene. The CDR3 DNA is TGTGCCAGCACCAAGGGCCCACGGGGAACTAATGAAAAACTGTTTTTT. Translated: CASTKGPRGTNEKLFF.

This clone has just one count. The CDR3 here is CASATTGTGLEAFF. The CDR3 DNA sequence: TGTGCTAGTGCTACCACCGGGACAGGGCTTGAAGCTTTCTTT. J is TRBJ1-1 and V is TRBV12-5; TRBD1 aligns across 9 bases. Per the germline V gene, CDR1 is LGHNT and CDR2 is FRNRAP. The V segment lost 7 bases and the J segment 7 bases; nucleotides outside the gene matches: 10. CDR3 length: 14 residues.

The gene calls are TRBV9 and TRBJ2-6, with TRBD1 matching 7 bases. The V gene's germline CDR1 is SGDLS and CDR2 YYNGEE. This CDR3 is 15 amino acids long. The J segment lost 0 bases and the V segment lost 3 bases, leaving 0 bases of the junction unmatched. The CDR3 nucleotides are TGTGCCAGCAGCGGGGACAGCTCTGGGGCCAACGTCCTGACTTTC. This translates into CASSGDSSGANVLTF. Supplemented by reference TRBV9 and TRBJ2-6, the full variable domain reads DSGVTQTPKHLITATGQRVTLRCSPRSGDLSVYWYQQSLDQGLQFLIQYYNGEERAKGNILERFSAQQFPDLHSELNLSSLELGDSALYFCASSGDSSGANVLTFGAGSRLTVL.

The V call is TRBV7-6, the J call TRBJ1-3; possible D gene TRBD1, 5 bases. CDR3 size: 14 residues. CDR1 is SGHVS and CDR2 is FNYEAQ in the germline V gene. Trimming took 0 bases from V and 6 from J, leaving 9 bases between them. The DNA for the CDR3 is TGTGCCAGCAGCTTAGCAGGGGCAGAAAACACCATATATTTT. This codes for CASSLAGAENTIYF. The variable domain in full, completed from reference TRBV7-6 and TRBJ1-3, reads GAGVSQSPRYKVTKRGQDVALRCDPISGHVSLYWYRQALGQGPEFLTYFNYEAQQDKSGLPNDRFSAERPEGSISTLTIQRTEQRDSAMYRCASSLAGAENTIYFGEGSWLTVV.

The chain uses TRBV5-1 and TRBJ1-6; tentatively, D is TRBD1 (5 bases). The CDR3 has 15 residues. From germline, CDR1 is SGHRS and CDR2 YFSETQ. V was pared by 1 base and J by 7 bases, with 12 bases between. The CDR3 DNA reads as TGCGCCAGCAGCTTGTCAGGGCCCCTCAATTCACCCCTCCACTTT. This codes for CASSLSGPLNSPLHF.

This chain links TRBV6-5 with TRBJ2-5, with D possibly matching TRBD1 (6 bases). Germline V gene sequence: CDR1 MNHEY, CDR2 SVGAGI. The V gene lost 6 bases and the J gene lost 7 bases, with 18 bases spanning the gap. The CDR3 sequence is 14 residues long. The CDR3 sequence: CASSPTFQGGTQYF. CDR3 nucleotide sequence: TGTGCCAGCAGCCCCACATTCCAAGGGGGGACCCAGTACTTC.

This clone is a singleton in its sample. The chain joins TRBV2 to TRBJ2-5, with D maybe TRBD2 (5 bases). V lost 3 bases to trimming and J lost 3 bases, with 11 bases between them. Germline CDR1 SNHLY, CDR2 FYNNEI. This CDR3 is built from 14 residues. CDR3 residues: CASSDVDWKETQYF. For the CDR3, the DNA is TGTGCCAGCAGTGATGTGGACTGGAAAGAGACCCAGTACTTC. The entire variable domain, with the rest obtained from reference TRBV2 and TRBJ2-5, is as follows: EPEVTQTPSHQVTQMGQEVILRCVPISNHLYFYWYRQILGQKVEFLVSFYNNEISEKSEIFDDQFSVERPDGSNFTLKIRSTKLEDSAMYFCASSDVDWKETQYFGPGTRLLVL.

This chain links TRBV6-6 with TRBJ2-2; 9 bases agree with TRBD1. Germline CDR1 reads MNHNY; CDR2 reads SVGAGI (reference sequence). This CDR3 is 14 amino acids long. The V and J ends lost 9 bases and 5 bases, in that order; junction bases with no gene match: 7. CDR3 sequence (DNA): TGTGCCAGTAGAAGGGACAGGGTGACCGGGGAGCTGTTTTTT. This codes for CASRRDRVTGELFF.

The chain is built from TRBV5-4 and TRBJ2-3, with 7 bases identical to TRBD1. The germline CDR1 and CDR2 sequences are SGHNT and YYREEE (reference sequence). The CDR3 has 13 residues. With 8 bases clipped from V and 3 bases from J, the junction kept 6 bases outside the gene matches. The CDR3 protein is CASMDRKTDTQYF. CDR3 nucleotide sequence: TGTGCCAGTATGGACAGGAAGACAGATACGCAGTATTTT.

V and J are TRBV10-3 and TRBJ1-6, with unresolved D. The CDR3 sequence is 14 residues long. In germline, CDR1 is ENHRY, CDR2 SYGVKD. The germline V and J ends were trimmed by 4 bases and 3 bases, with 7 bases remaining between them. In DNA form, the CDR3 reads TGTGCCATCAGTGTTGAGATCTATAATTCACCCCTCCACTTT. This sequence encodes CAISVEIYNSPLHF.

This sequence joins TRBV27 and TRBJ2-7; TRBD1 matches 9 bases. CDR1 is MNHEY, CDR2 SMNVEV, per germline (reference sequence). With V trimmed by 5 bases and J by 3 bases, 5 bases remained unmatched. The CDR3 runs 14 residues. This chain's CDR3 is CASSRTGAHYEQYF. Here the CDR3 DNA reads TGTGCCAGCAGTAGGACAGGGGCCCACTACGAGCAGTACTTC.